A selection of T cell receptor beta chains follows, all from one sample in a study of cytomegalovirus exposure and HLA in healthy donors. The method was immunoSEQ multiplex PCR; TCRdb's version includes in-frame clones alone and lacks a portion of them. The sample has about 140,000 clones; 70% to 80% are singletons. Sequencing used PBMCs. These TCRs come from a female donor in good health and CMV-seronegative. Each CDR3 is given with its conserved first and last residue. D genes are given only for firm matches. A clone size is listed for some rows: how often the clone was seen (once, few, many), or a class if it is expanded.

v_gene,d_gene,abundance,j_gene,CDR3nt,CDR3aa
TRBV10-2,TRBD1,.,TRBJ1-6,TGCGCCAGCAGTGAGTCGCAGGGGGTCGGGTCACCCCTCCACTTT,CASSESQGVGSPLHF
TRBV29-1,.,few,TRBJ2-5,TGCAGCGTTGAAGAAAGCGCGGGCCAAGAGACCCAGTACTTC,CSVEESAGQETQYF
TRBV5-4,.,.,TRBJ1-1,TGTGCCAGCAGCTCGAGCACCAAGGGACTCTCGAACACTGAAGCTTTCTTT,CASSSSTKGLSNTEAFF
TRBV28,TRBD2,few,TRBJ2-5,TGTGCCAGCAGTCGTCGGACTAGCGGGTACGAGACCCAGTACTTC,CASSRRTSGYETQYF
TRBV5-1,TRBD1,.,TRBJ2-1,TGCGCCAGCAGCTGGGGACAGCTTAATGAGCAGTTCTTC,CASSWGQLNEQFF
TRBV28,.,.,TRBJ1-4,TGTGCCAGCGGGCCTGACCCGGCAACTAATGAAAAACTGTTTTTT,CASGPDPATNEKLFF
TRBV28,.,.,TRBJ1-1,TGTGCCAGCAGATCGACAGAGGAGGGGACTGAAGCTTTCTTT,CASRSTEEGTEAFF
TRBV4-3,TRBD1,.,TRBJ1-2,TGCGCCAGCAGCCAGGACAGGGGGTTTTATGGCTACACCTTC,CASSQDRGFYGYTF
TRBV28,TRBD1,.,TRBJ2-7,TGTGCCAGCAGTCTTAACAGGGGGCGCGAGCAGTACTTC,CASSLNRGREQYF
TRBV6-5,.,once,TRBJ2-5,TGTGCCAGCAGTTACGGAAGGAGGGACCAAGAGACCCAGTACTTC,CASSYGRRDQETQYF
TRBV30,TRBD2,.,TRBJ2-7,TGTGCCTGGAGTGTACCGAGCGGGGGGGCAGGTTTCGACGAGCAGTACTTC,CAWSVPSGGAGFDEQYF
TRBV5-4,TRBD2,.,TRBJ2-7,TGTGCCAGCAGCTTGGGACTAGCGGGGGTACTTTACGAGCAGTACTTC,CASSLGLAGVLYEQYF
TRBV11-3,.,.,TRBJ2-7,TGTGCCAGCAGCTCTCGGACAGCCCCATGGGAGCAGTACTTC,CASSSRTAPWEQYF
TRBV7-2,TRBD1,.,TRBJ1-3,TGTGCCAGCAGCCCGACAGGGTCTGGAAACACCATATATTTT,CASSPTGSGNTIYF
TRBV7-6,TRBD2,.,TRBJ2-7,TGTGCCAGCAGCCCCGGGGGGGCCGGCTACGAGCAGTACTTC,CASSPGGAGYEQYF
TRBV29-1,.,.,TRBJ2-1,TGCAGCGTTGAACAACCCGGGATTGGCAATGAGCAGTTCTTC,CSVEQPGIGNEQFF
TRBV18,.,.,TRBJ2-6,TGTGCCAGCTCACCAGACACCACCTCTGGGGCCAACGTCCTGACTTTC,CASSPDTTSGANVLTF
TRBV30,TRBD1,.,TRBJ2-7,TGTGCCTGGAGTGTACAGGGGGCAATAACCTACGAGCAGTACTTC,CAWSVQGAITYEQYF
TRBV30,TRBD1,.,TRBJ2-7,TGTGCCTGGATCTCCTTGAGGACAGGGGCCGAGCAGTACTTC,CAWISLRTGAEQYF
TRBV9,TRBD1,.,TRBJ1-6,TGTGCCAGCAGCCCCCATCCCAGGGGGGATTCACCCCTCCACTTT,CASSPHPRGDSPLHF
TRBV7-8,TRBD1,.,TRBJ1-2,TGTGCCAGCAGCCTCCGGGACAGGGCTTATGGCTACACCTTC,CASSLRDRAYGYTF
TRBV14,TRBD2,.,TRBJ2-7,TGTGCCAGCAGCCTCTTACCTTATAGCGGGAGGTGGAACTTC,CASSLLPYSGRWNF
TRBV4-3,.,.,TRBJ1-2,TGCGCCAGCAGCCAAGATGAGAGGCAAACAGGGAGTGAGAGCTACACCTTC,CASSQDERQTGSESYTF
TRBV18,TRBD1,.,TRBJ1-5,TGTGCCAGCTCACGGACAGGGGAGGGCAATCAGCCCCAGCATTTT,CASSRTGEGNQPQHF
TRBV19,TRBD1,.,TRBJ1-1,TGTGCCAGTTCTCAGGGGGCGATGAACACTGAAGCTTTCTTT,CASSQGAMNTEAFF
TRBV6-5,.,few,TRBJ2-7,TGTGCCAGCAGTCGTTTTACTAGCTACGAGCAGTACTTC,CASSRFTSYEQYF
TRBV5-1,TRBD2,.,TRBJ2-3,TGCGCCAGCAGCGTGGGACTAGCGGGAGGAGGGGTAGGCACAGATACGCAGTATTTT,CASSVGLAGGGVGTDTQYF
TRBV2,.,once,TRBJ2-7,TGTGCCAGCAGCTCAGGGGTGACCTACGAGCAGTACTTC,CASSSGVTYEQYF
TRBV11-3,TRBD2,.,TRBJ2-3,TGTGCCAGCAGCGTAGGCGGCGGGGGGGGCTCAGATACGCAGTATTTT,CASSVGGGGGSDTQYF
TRBV19,.,few,TRBJ1-4,TGTGCCAGTAGCAGCGGGGCTTTCGGAAGACTGTTTTTT,CASSSGAFGRLFF
TRBV4-3,.,.,TRBJ1-4,TGCGCCAGCAGCCCCCCCGGCCACAGTGAAAAACTGTTTTTT,CASSPPGHSEKLFF
TRBV7-2,TRBD2,.,TRBJ2-5,TGTGCCAGCAGCTGGCGGGGGGGAGGAGAGACCCAGTACTTC,CASSWRGGGETQYF
TRBV9,.,.,TRBJ1-2,TGTGCCAGCAGCGTAGATTTAGGGGGCTATGGCTACACCTTC,CASSVDLGGYGYTF
TRBV6-1,.,.,TRBJ2-1,TGTGCCAGCAGTGAACGGAGGGGGTCTAGCGGACGACGGTACAATGAGCAGTTCTTC,CASSERRGSSGRRYNEQFF
TRBV12-2,.,.,TRBJ2-5,TGTGCAAGTCGGGGGCTTATGGGCCGGGAGACCCAGTACTTC,CASRGLMGRETQYF
TRBV2,.,.,TRBJ2-7,TGTGCCAGCAGTGTTCGCACGGGAACAGCCATCTCCGAGCAGTACTTC,CASSVRTGTAISEQYF
TRBV28,.,.,TRBJ2-7,TGTGCCAGCAGTTTATCGGGGACCTACGAGCAGTACTTC,CASSLSGTYEQYF
TRBV7-3,TRBD2,many,TRBJ2-7,TGTGCCAGCAGCTTAGGGGGGGGCTACGAGCAGTACTTC,CASSLGGGYEQYF
TRBV7-2,.,.,TRBJ1-5,TGTGCCAGCAGCTTAGGGGGGGGGACTCATCAGCCCCAGCATTTT,CASSLGGGTHQPQHF
TRBV7-3,.,.,TRBJ2-7,TGTGCCAGCAGCCCGGACGGAGGAAGCTCCTACGAGCAGTACTTC,CASSPDGGSSYEQYF
TRBV6-5,TRBD2,.,TRBJ2-7,TGTGCCAGCAGATCCATGACTAGCGGGCTTTCCGAGTGGTACTTC,CASRSMTSGLSEWYF
TRBV4-3,.,.,TRBJ1-2,TGCGCCAGCAGCCAAGAGGGACAATCGGCGTATGGCTACACCTTC,CASSQEGQSAYGYTF
TRBV5-1,TRBD1,.,TRBJ2-7,TGCGCCAGCAGCTTGGACGCAGGGGGTGACGAGCAGTACTTC,CASSLDAGGDEQYF
TRBV11-3,.,.,TRBJ2-5,TGTGCCAGCAGCTTAGGTATGACAGACAAAGAGACCCAGTACTTC,CASSLGMTDKETQYF
TRBV7-9,.,.,TRBJ2-7,TGTGCCAGCAGCTTAGCGGAGGCGGGAAAGTCCTACGAGCAGTACTTC,CASSLAEAGKSYEQYF
TRBV29-1,TRBD1,.,TRBJ1-2,TGCAGCGTTGAGCGGACAGGGTTTAACTATGGCTACACCTTC,CSVERTGFNYGYTF
TRBV6-5,.,.,TRBJ2-7,TGTGCCAGCAGTTTTGACTGGTCGAGCTCCTACGAGCAGTACTTC,CASSFDWSSSYEQYF
TRBV30,.,.,TRBJ1-3,TGTGCCTGGAGTTTGGAAGGGGGTGGAAACACCATATATTTT,CAWSLEGGGNTIYF
TRBV19,.,.,TRBJ1-4,TGTGCCAGTAGTATAGGGGGGCAAGGGTTTGAAAAACTGTTTTTT,CASSIGGQGFEKLFF
TRBV19,.,once,TRBJ1-1,TGTGCCAGTAGTGTAGGATCTTGGGGGCTCTATGAAGCTTTCTTT,CASSVGSWGLYEAFF
TRBV27,TRBD1,.,TRBJ1-1,TGTGCCAGCAGTACTTGGACAGGGAGGAACACTGAAGCTTTCTTT,CASSTWTGRNTEAFF
TRBV7-2,.,.,TRBJ2-4,TGTGCCAGCAGCTTAGAAACAGGCCCCAGGCCCAAAAACATTCAGTACTTC,CASSLETGPRPKNIQYF
TRBV9,.,.,TRBJ1-6,TGTGCCAGCAGTATAGGGGTCAATTCACCCCTCCACTTT,CASSIGVNSPLHF
TRBV7-6,TRBD2,.,TRBJ2-3,TGTGCCAGCACCCCTGGGGCTAGCGGGAGGGCAGATACGCAGTATTTT,CASTPGASGRADTQYF